The 21 T cell receptor beta chains given below trace back to one sample, sequenced in a study of OX40 agonist ivuxolimab in advanced cancers. TCRdb's copy holds only in-frame clones and misses some; the assay was immunoSEQ multiplex PCR. There are around 58,000 clones in the sample; 75% to 90% occur only once, and roughly 1.3% lies in the top ten. Sequencing was performed on CD4+ or CD8+ T cells sorted from blood, taken in a trial of the OX40 agonist ivuxolimab. These receptors were taken from an adult with an advanced solid tumor such as melanoma, head and neck, liver or kidney cancer.

The rearrangement joins TRBV2 to TRBJ2-4; D remains ambiguous. The germline V gene encodes CDR1 SNHLY and CDR2 FYNNEI. The length of the CDR3 is 14 residues. Trimming took 1 base from V and 0 from J, leaving 4 bases between them. The CDR3 region is CASSEGLAKNIQYF. The CDR3 DNA reads TGTGCCAGCAGTGAAGGTCTAGCCAAAAACATTCAGTACTTC.

This clone was detected once. The chain carries TRBV2 and TRBJ1-3; possibly TRBD1 for D (5 bases). The germline V gene encodes CDR1 SNHLY and CDR2 FYNNEI. CDR3 length: 12 amino acids. The V and J ends lost 8 bases and 3 bases respectively, with 8 bases between them. In DNA, the CDR3 is TGTGCCAGCGGGGGTTATGGAAACACCATATATTTT. Its protein product is CASGGYGNTIYF.

The chain links TRBV6-5 to TRBJ1-1, with D perhaps matching TRBD1 (6 bases). Germline values: CDR1 MNHEY, CDR2 SVGAGI. The ends were cut back, 8 bases at V and 1 base at J, with 8 bases in the middle. The CDR3 has 12 amino acids. The CDR3 DNA follows: TGTGCCAGCTACAGGGCGAACACTGAAGCTTTCTTT. It specifies CASYRANTEAFF.

The V call is TRBV11-3, the J call TRBJ2-1; 8 bases are a match to TRBD2. Germline loops: CDR1 SGHNT, CDR2 YENEEA. This CDR3 contains 13 residues. The trim removed 0 bases at V and 12 bases at J, leaving 4 bases unmatched. DNA of the CDR3: TGTGCCAGCAGCTTAGATAAGCGGGGGCCGCAGTTCTTC. This sequence encodes CASSLDKRGPQFF. Complete variable domain (other parts from reference TRBV11-3 and TRBJ2-1): EAGVVQSPRYKIIEKKQPVAFWCNPISGHNTLYWYLQNLGQGPELLIRYENEEAVDDSQLPKDRFSAERLKGVDSTLKIQPAELGDSAVYLCASSLDKRGPQFFGPGTRLTVL.

This clone appeared a single time. This chain links TRBV7-3 with TRBJ2-5, with D tentatively TRBD1 or TRBD2 (5 bases each). CDR3 length: 15 amino acids. Germline V gene data show CDR1 as SGHTA and CDR2 as FQGTGA. The V and J ends lost 3 bases and 1 base respectively, with 12 bases between them. In nucleotides, the CDR3 is TGTGCCAGCAGCTTGGGTGGGACGCGCCAAGAGACCCAGTACTTC. This sequence encodes CASSLGGTRQETQYF. Complete variable domain (other parts from reference TRBV7-3 and TRBJ2-5): GAGVSQTPSNKVTEKGKYVELRCDPISGHTALYWYRQSLGQGPEFLIYFQGTGAADDSGLPNDRFFAVRPEGSVSTLKIQRTERGDSAVYLCASSLGGTRQETQYFGPGTRLLVL.

The rearrangement links TRBV10-3 to TRBJ2-3, with 11 bases matching TRBD2. The CDR3 covers 18 residues. The germline CDR1 and CDR2 sequences are ENHRY and SYGVKD. The ends lost 4 bases at V and 2 bases at J; junction bases unmatched: 11. Written as DNA, the CDR3 is TGTGCCATCAGTGGACAACTAGCGGGGGCCCCCTTCACAGATACGCAGTATTTT. Translated: CAISGQLAGAPFTDTQYF.

The chain couples TRBV7-9 to TRBJ2-2, with no clear D. The ends were cut back, 1 base at V and 6 bases at J, with 6 bases in the middle. Germline V CDR1 and CDR2: SEHNR, FQNEAQ (reference sequence). This CDR3 region has 13 residues. The DNA for the CDR3 is TGTGCCAGCAGCTTAGAGGTTTCCGGGGAGCTGTTTTTT. Its translation is CASSLEVSGELFF.

The rearrangement links TRBV18 to TRBJ1-1; no reliable D call. Germline-derived CDR1 and CDR2 are KGHSH and LQKENI. Trimming stripped 2 bases from V and 5 bases from J, with 9 bases between. The CDR3 spans 13 residues. For the CDR3, the DNA is TGTGCCAGCTCACCAGGGTTGGGAACTGAAGCTTTCTTT. It yields the protein CASSPGLGTEAFF. Variable domain in full (rest from reference TRBV18 and TRBJ1-1): NAGVMQNPRHLVRRRGQEARLRCSPMKGHSHVYWYRQLPEEGLKFMVYLQKENIIDESGMPKERFSAEFPKEGPSILRIQQVVRGDSAAYFCASSPGLGTEAFFGQGTRLTVV.

This rearrangement joins TRBV11-2 to TRBJ1-3, with D hard to call. The germline V and J ends were trimmed by 4 bases and 5 bases, with 9 bases remaining between them. CDR1 and CDR2 from the germline V gene are SGHAT and FQNNGV. The CDR3 runs 13 residues. CDR3 loop: CASSSGPRNTIYF. The CDR3 region has the DNA TGTGCCAGCAGCTCCGGCCCACGAAACACCATATATTTT.

V gene TRBV28 combines with J gene TRBJ2-1; 7 bases line up with TRBD1. The CDR3 length is 15 residues. V shed 8 bases, J shed 8 bases, and the junction held 15 bases outside the gene matches. Per germline, CDR1 MDHEN and CDR2 SYDVKM. The chain's CDR3 is CASAELKTGSHEQFF. The CDR3 DNA follows: TGTGCCAGCGCCGAATTGAAGACAGGGTCCCATGAGCAGTTCTTC.

This clone was recorded only once. The genes are TRBV9 and TRBJ2-1; 7 bases line up with TRBD2. The V gene end was trimmed by 1 base and the J gene end by 9 bases; junction bases not matched to a gene: 4. The CDR3 has 13 residues. Looked up from germline, CDR1 is SGDLS and CDR2 is YYNGEE. The CDR3 DNA follows: TGTGCCAGCAGCGTAACGGGGGGAGGTGAGCAGTTCTTC. It is translated as CASSVTGGGEQFF.

This chain connects TRBV11-3 to TRBJ2-1; TRBD2 might be the D (6 bases). V was shortened by 5 bases and J by 1 base, with 15 bases between the two germline ends. From germline, CDR1 is SGHNT and CDR2 YENEEA. The CDR3 covers 16 residues. The CDR3 nucleotides read TGTGCCAGCAGCACCGGACCCGGAGGGTCCTACAATGAGCAGTTCTTC. Residues: CASSTGPGGSYNEQFF.

CDR3 nucleotide sequence: TGTGCCAGCAGCTTAGATCCTACAGGCCCGGGTGAAAAACTGTTTTTT. Translating it yields CASSLDPTGPGEKLFF. The chain links TRBV11-2 to TRBJ1-4; TRBD1 might be the D (5 bases). The CDR3 spans 16 residues. Trimming left V 0 bases short and J 7 bases short, with 15 bases between. The germline gives CDR1 SGHAT, CDR2 FQNNGV. Full variable domain (remainder filled in from reference TRBV11-2 and TRBJ1-4): EAGVAQSPRYKIIEKRQSVAFWCNPISGHATLYWYQQILGQGPKLLIQFQNNGVVDDSQLPKDRFSAERLKGVDSTLKIQPAKLEDSAVYLCASSLDPTGPGEKLFFGSGTQLSVL.

The J gene is TRBJ2-7, the V gene TRBV5-8; the match to TRBD1 covers 8 bases. This CDR3 is built from 14 residues. The germline V gene has CDR1 SGHTS and CDR2 YDEGEE. V was pared by 6 bases and J by 3 bases, with 8 bases of the junction left unmatched. DNA for the CDR3: TGTGCCAGCATGGACAGGGTGGGGCACTACGAGCAGTACTTC. It codes for CASMDRVGHYEQYF. The variable domain in full, completed from reference TRBV5-8 and TRBJ2-7, reads EAGVTQSPTHLIKTRGQQATLRCSPISGHTSVYWYQQALGLGLQFLLWYDEGEERNRGNFPPRFSGRQFPNYSSELNVNALELEDSALYLCASMDRVGHYEQYFGPGTRLTVT.

The rearrangement links TRBV15 to TRBJ2-3; 8 bases align to TRBD2. V gave up 8 bases and J gave up 4 bases; unmatched junction bases: 8. This CDR3 spans 14 amino acids. Germline V gene data show CDR1 as LNHNV and CDR2 as YYDKDF (reference sequence). The CDR3 protein is CATQTRGGSDTQYF. Here the CDR3 DNA reads TGTGCCACCCAGACCCGGGGGGGCTCAGATACGCAGTATTTT.

The J gene is TRBJ2-3, the V gene TRBV18; perhaps TRBD2 as D (6 bases). Trimming pared 0 bases from V and 4 bases from J, leaving 11 bases between. This CDR3 region has 15 residues. The germline CDR1 and CDR2 sequences are KGHSH and LQKENI. This CDR3 reads CASSPPSGGADTQYF. CDR3 sequence (DNA): TGTGCCAGCTCACCACCTAGCGGAGGGGCAGATACGCAGTATTTT.

The rearrangement uses TRBV28 and TRBJ1-1, with TRBD1 as a possible D gene (5 bases). Germline V gives CDR1 MDHEN, CDR2 SYDVKM. V lost 6 bases, J lost 5 bases, and 13 bases lay in between. CDR3 length: 13 residues. CDR3 amino acids: CASSTGGRTEAFF. CDR3 DNA: TGTGCCAGCAGCACAGGAGGGCGAACTGAAGCTTTCTTT.

V is TRBV19 and J is TRBJ1-5; D ambiguous. The CDR3 covers 15 residues. Per the germline V gene, CDR1 is LNHDA and CDR2 is SQIVND (reference sequence). Trimming removed 6 bases from V and 0 bases from J, with 12 bases in between. This CDR3 reads CASRRPDVSNQPQHF. As DNA, the CDR3 is TGTGCCAGTAGACGACCGGACGTTAGCAATCAGCCCCAGCATTTT. The full variable domain, rest sourced from reference TRBV19 and TRBJ1-5, is DGGITQSPKYLFRKEGQNVTLSCEQNLNHDAMYWYRQDPGQGLRLIYYSQIVNDFQKGDIAEGYSVSREKKESFPLTVTSAQKNPTAFYLCASRRPDVSNQPQHFGDGTRLSIL.

This sequence joins TRBV7-9 and TRBJ1-2; D is perhaps TRBD1 (6 bases). CDR3 length: 16 amino acids. Germline CDR1 is SEHNR and CDR2 is FQNEAQ (reference sequence). V lost 5 bases to trimming and J lost 2 bases, with 18 bases between them. The DNA of the CDR3 is TGTGCCAGCAGCCCTCCCGGCCAAGGGGGGAACTATGGCTACACCTTC. Amino acids: CASSPPGQGGNYGYTF.

This clone showed up just a few times. The genes are TRBV11-2 and TRBJ1-1; maybe TRBD1 (6 bases). The ends were cut back, 3 bases at V and 9 bases at J, with 11 bases in the middle. This CDR3 has 12 amino acids. Per germline, CDR1 SGHAT and CDR2 FQNNGV. CDR3 sequence (DNA): TGTGCCAGCAGCTTTCAGGGGTATCAAGCTTTCTTT. Translated, it gives CASSFQGYQAFF.

The chain joins TRBV28 to TRBJ2-7; D gene ambiguous. The V end lost 1 base, the J end lost 5 bases, and 12 bases lay between the germline ends. This CDR3 is 14 amino acids long. Germline V gene sequence: CDR1 MDHEN, CDR2 SYDVKM. The CDR3 sequence: CASSLSGSSNEQYF. In DNA form, the CDR3 reads TGTGCCAGCAGTTTATCGGGCAGTTCTAACGAGCAGTACTTC.